Listed below are T cell receptor beta chains from one sample, sequenced in a study of T-cell reconstitution after alpha-beta-depleted transplantation in children. TCRdb recomputed calls from the PCR reads with MiXCR, one row per CDR3 protein. The sample has 400,000 to 500,000 distinct CDR3 sequences, roughly a tenth seen once; the top ten hold nearly 5.5%. Specimen: PBMCs from the stem cell graft donor, collected from the stem cell graft. Receptors were obtained from a human donor who donated a stem cell graft to a child with acute myeloid leukemia. CDR3s include the opening cysteine and the closing phenylalanine or tryptophan. The D gene is left open where the match is weak. Clone size, where shown, is once, few, many, or a class for clones that have expanded.

J: TRBJ2-4; V: TRBV20-1; D: .; size: .; DNA: TGCAGTGCTAGAGGGCAGGGGGGGGGAGACATTCAGTACTTC; CDR3: CSARGQGGGDIQYF
J: TRBJ1-1; V: TRBV5-5; D: .; size: .; DNA: TGTGCCAGCAGCTTTAGCCCCCGGACAGACTACAAGAGGGCTGAAGCTTTCTTT; CDR3: CASSFSPRTDYKRAEAFF
J: TRBJ1-4; V: TRBV16; D: .; size: few; DNA: TGTGCCAGCAGCCAATTAAGTGAAAAACTGTTTTTT; CDR3: CASSQLSEKLFF
J: TRBJ2-2; V: TRBV28; D: TRBD1; size: .; DNA: TGTGCCAGCAGGGTCGGACAGGGGACGGCCGGGGAGCTGTTTTTT; CDR3: CASRVGQGTAGELFF
J: TRBJ2-1; V: TRBV7-3; D: TRBD2; size: .; DNA: TGTGCCAGCAGCTTAAGGCCTAGCGGATCCTACAATGAGCAGTTCTTC; CDR3: CASSLRPSGSYNEQFF
J: TRBJ2-3; V: TRBV29-1; D: TRBD2; size: many; DNA: TGCAGCGTTCTTAGACTAGCGGGCCCTGAGAGAGATACGCAGTATTTT; CDR3: CSVLRLAGPERDTQYF
J: TRBJ2-1; V: TRBV7-9; D: .; size: .; DNA: TGTGCCAGCAGACCACTAGAGGTCTACAATGAGCAGTTCTTC; CDR3: CASRPLEVYNEQFF
J: TRBJ2-2; V: TRBV6-4; D: .; size: .; DNA: TGTGCCAGCAGTGAAAAGTCCCACCGGGACACCGGGGAGCTGTTTTTT; CDR3: CASSEKSHRDTGELFF
J: TRBJ1-6; V: TRBV4-1; D: TRBD1; size: few; DNA: TGCGCCAGCAGCAAAGATGTATCGGGACAGGGGAGCTCCTATAATTCACCCCTCCACTTT; CDR3: CASSKDVSGQGSSYNSPLHF
J: TRBJ1-1; V: TRBV19; D: .; size: .; DNA: TGTGCCAGTAGTATAGGAGAGGGAATGAACACTGAAGCTTTCTTT; CDR3: CASSIGEGMNTEAFF
J: TRBJ1-4; V: TRBV27; D: .; size: .; DNA: TGTGCCAGCAGTCGGTCGGGGGGGTTTGAAAAACTGTTTTTT; CDR3: CASSRSGGFEKLFF
J: TRBJ2-7; V: TRBV20-1; D: .; size: .; DNA: TGCAGTGCTAGAGACCCACAAGCTAGGCAGTACTTC; CDR3: CSARDPQARQYF
J: TRBJ2-6; V: TRBV7-8; D: .; size: many; DNA: TGTGCCAGCAGCTTAGACCCTCAGGGTCCTGGGGCCAACGTCCTGACTTTC; CDR3: CASSLDPQGPGANVLTF
J: TRBJ1-2; V: TRBV30; D: .; size: .; DNA: TGTGCCTGGAGTGTACACAGTGGCTACACCTTC; CDR3: CAWSVHSGYTF
J: TRBJ2-3; V: TRBV7-8; D: TRBD2; size: many; DNA: TGTGCCAGCAGCTTTCGGGGGACTATGGGAGATACGCAGTATTTT; CDR3: CASSFRGTMGDTQYF